This section outlines one T cell receptor (beta chain) sequence together with its context. There are many counts of this clonotype. What antigen it recognizes has not been identified. Per-base qualities were not stored, and no clone one base away is much larger. The library was prepared using 5' RACE. Sequencing instrument: Illumina HiSeq 2000. Template switching introduced a universal primer binding site; the final cDNA contained a unique molecular identifier, enabling accurate counting of TCR cDNA molecules. Specific primers in the conserved constant-segment region were used to synthesize first-strand cDNA for the TCR alpha and beta chains. To control for contamination, every cDNA library carried two barcodes: a SMART-Mk sample barcode plus Illumina barcodes. TruSeq adapter sequences and Illumina sample barcodes were added in two successive PCR steps. Sequencing of the TCR alpha and beta cDNA libraries was done on the Illumina HiSeq platform using custom primers. As for the original processing: Raw reads were processed with MiGEC to extract unique molecular identifiers, and MiXCR was used to determine CDR3 positions. For each individual, recombination models were inferred using an EM algorithm with the repgenHMM and IGoR tools. The analysis of shared clonotypes was done with the tcR package in R, with sharing normalized by the product of cloneset sizes. To study raw recombination without the effects of thymic and clonal selection, out-of-frame nonproductive sequences were analyzed. The public reads were reanalyzed by TCRdb: fastp trimming at Q25, MiXCR alignment, in-frame beta chains only. Every entry covers one CDR3 protein and lists the most common genes and DNA from its rows. These V and J calls derive from TCRdb rather than the authors' analysis. The sample table lists approximately 670,000 distinct CDR3 sequences, around 6.1% of them with a count of one. The ten largest clones take up approximately 1.6% of the sample.

The data originate from a study of identical twins (dated by TCRdb to the mid-2010s). Concerning the study at large: The study deep-sequenced TCR alpha and beta repertoires from monozygotic twins, unrelated adults of various ages and cord blood to test whether fetal clonotypes persist. To rule out contamination, the twin experiments were replicated at different times with different library preparation protocols. The full study reports these points: In beta out-of-frame sequences, excess twin sharing was weaker, because having fewer shared sequences lowered the signal-to-noise ratio. Compared with coincidental sharing between unrelated individuals, out-of-frame TCR alpha sequences shared between twins showed an excess of sequences with low generation probability. Out-of-frame TCR alpha sharing in monozygotic twins was systematically underestimated by recombination models, whereas sharing between unrelated individuals was in agreement with the recombination models. Zero-insertion analyses could be partly confounded by invariant T cells such as MAIT and iNKT, although diverse VJ usage argued against such confounding for most clonotypes. Because the same donors could not be followed over many years, conclusions were based on cross-sectional statistical analysis. Fewer insertions were carried by abundant cord blood beta clonotypes, a similar but weaker trend appeared in young adult naive repertoires, and no such trend appeared in memory repertoires.

Every donor was a healthy Caucasian. The researchers also sequenced three unrelated adults who were not twins: a male aged 18 to 29, a male aged 50 to 59, and a female aged 50 to 59. Miltenyi CD45RO+ enrichment and human naive T-cell isolation kits were used to isolate memory (CD45RO+) and naive T cells from PBMC. According to the germline V gene, CDR1 reads SGHRS and CDR2 reads YFSETQ. Including cysteine and phenylalanine, the CDR3 has 18 amino acids. The CDR3 DNA has 54 bases and is translated from base 1. Trimmed from V: 0 bases; trimmed from J: 6 bases; junction bases lacking a gene match: 11. This receptor was obtained from a man aged 18-30 years in good health. Sequencing used naive T cells sorted from blood. The meaning of the sample's cell subset or site label: cells isolated with a human naive T-cell isolation kit. This receptor chain uses TRBV5-1 and TRBJ2-3; 12 bases in the junction line up with TRBD2. The nucleotides read TGCGCCAGCAGCTTGGTTTCGGTGTCTAGCGGGAGGGCGGATACGCAGTATTTT. Its translation reads: CASSLVSVSSGRADTQYF.